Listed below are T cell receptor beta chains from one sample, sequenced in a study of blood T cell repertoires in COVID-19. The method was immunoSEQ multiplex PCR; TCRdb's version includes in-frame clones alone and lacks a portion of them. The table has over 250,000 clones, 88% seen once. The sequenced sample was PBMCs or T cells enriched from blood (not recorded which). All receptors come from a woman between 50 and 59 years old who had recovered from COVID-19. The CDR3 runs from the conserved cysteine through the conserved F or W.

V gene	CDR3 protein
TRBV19	CASSRTSGQYEQYF
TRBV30	CAIPTGGNTGELFF
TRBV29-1	CSVEGGLVRNTEAFF
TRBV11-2	CASSYRRTSGRQETQYF
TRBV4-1	CASSQGLFGWNTGELFF
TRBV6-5	CASLADRGYNEQFF
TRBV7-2	CASSRTTDLKTQYF
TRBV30	CAWSLVVTSGSSYNEQFF
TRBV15	CATSSKLAGDPFF
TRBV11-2	CASSLETSGRRSSYNEQFF
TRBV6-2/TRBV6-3	CASSSHVVAGQYF
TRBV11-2	CASSQRGGGGTDTQYF
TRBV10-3	CAISESDRREQYF
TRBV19	CASSIGALIYGYTF
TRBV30	CAWSASGRSIEQYF
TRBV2	CASRYGQHDNSPLHF
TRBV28	CASLAGGKDGYTF
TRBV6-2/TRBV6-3	CASSYFAGNYGYTF